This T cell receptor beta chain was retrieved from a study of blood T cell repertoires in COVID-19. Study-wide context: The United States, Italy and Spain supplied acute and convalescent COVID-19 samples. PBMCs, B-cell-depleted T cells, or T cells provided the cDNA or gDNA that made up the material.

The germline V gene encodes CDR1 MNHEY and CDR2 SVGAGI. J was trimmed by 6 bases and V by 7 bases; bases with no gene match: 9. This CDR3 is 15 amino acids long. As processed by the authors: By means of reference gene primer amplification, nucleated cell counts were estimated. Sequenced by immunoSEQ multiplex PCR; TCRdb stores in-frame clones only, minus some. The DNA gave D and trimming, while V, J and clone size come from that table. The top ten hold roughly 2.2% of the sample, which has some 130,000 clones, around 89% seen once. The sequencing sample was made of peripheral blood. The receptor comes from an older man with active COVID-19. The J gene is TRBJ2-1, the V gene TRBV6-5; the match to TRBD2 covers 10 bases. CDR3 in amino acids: CASTFRTSGLNEQFF. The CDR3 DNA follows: TGTGCCAGCACCTTTAGGACTAGCGGCCTCAATGAGCAGTTCTTC.